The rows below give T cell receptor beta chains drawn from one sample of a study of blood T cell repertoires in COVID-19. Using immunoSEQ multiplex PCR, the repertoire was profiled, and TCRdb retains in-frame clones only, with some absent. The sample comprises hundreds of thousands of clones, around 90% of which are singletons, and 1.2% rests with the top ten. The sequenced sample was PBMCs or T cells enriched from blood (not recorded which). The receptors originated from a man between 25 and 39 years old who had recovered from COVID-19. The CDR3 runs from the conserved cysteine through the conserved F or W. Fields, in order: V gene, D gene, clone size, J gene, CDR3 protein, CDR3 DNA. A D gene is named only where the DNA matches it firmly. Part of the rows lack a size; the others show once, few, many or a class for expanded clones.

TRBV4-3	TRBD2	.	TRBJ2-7	CASSQGAGGSLEQYF	TGCGCCAGCAGCCAAGGGGCGGGAGGGTCTTTAGAGCAGTACTTC
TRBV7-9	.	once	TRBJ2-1	CASSLRGNEQFF	TGTGCCAGCAGCCTCCGGGGGAATGAGCAGTTCTTC
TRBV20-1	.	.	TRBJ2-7	CSASQGGYEQYF	TGCAGTGCTAGTCAGGGGGGTTACGAGCAGTACTTC
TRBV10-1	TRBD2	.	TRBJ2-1	CASSGTSGGAYEQFF	TGCGCCAGCAGTGGGACTAGCGGGGGGGCGTATGAGCAGTTCTTC
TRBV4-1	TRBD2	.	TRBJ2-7	CASSQTSGSSYEQYF	TGCGCCAGCAGCCAGACTAGCGGTTCGTCCTACGAGCAGTACTTC
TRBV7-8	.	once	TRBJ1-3	CASSLDRINSGNTIYF	TGTGCCAGCAGCTTAGACAGGATCAACTCTGGAAACACCATATATTTT
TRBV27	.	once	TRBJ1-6	CASRLTGSYNSPLHF	TGTGCCAGCAGACTAACGGGCTCCTATAATTCACCCCTCCACTTT
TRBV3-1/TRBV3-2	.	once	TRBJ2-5	CASSKTSGRVSETQYF	TGTGCCAGCAGCAAAACATCGGGCAGGGTCTCAGAGACCCAGTACTTC
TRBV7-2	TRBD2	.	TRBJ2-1	CASSLSGIRMSYNEQFF	TGTGCCAGCAGCTTAAGCGGGATTCGTATGTCCTACAATGAGCAGTTCTTC
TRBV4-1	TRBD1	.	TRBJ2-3	CASSTDRSTDTQYF	TGCGCCAGCAGCACGGACAGGAGCACAGATACGCAGTATTTT
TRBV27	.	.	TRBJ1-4	CASSRSTGWDEKLFF	TGTGCCAGCAGTCGCTCGACAGGTTGGGATGAAAAACTGTTTTTT
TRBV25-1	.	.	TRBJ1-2	CASSDLRHGRGYTF	TGTGCCAGCAGTGATCTGCGACACGGGAGAGGCTACACCTTC
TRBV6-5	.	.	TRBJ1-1	CASSYSTLNTEAFF	TGTGCCAGCAGTTACTCGACATTGAACACTGAAGCTTTCTTT
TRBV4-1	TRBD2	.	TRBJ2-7	CASSQRAGGIYEQYF	TGCGCCAGCAGCCAACGAGCGGGAGGGATTTACGAGCAGTACTTC
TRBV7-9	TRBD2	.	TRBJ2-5	CAGRPSGGASETQYF	TGTGCCGGTAGACCTAGCGGGGGGGCATCAGAGACCCAGTACTTC
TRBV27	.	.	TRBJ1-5	CASSTSGVQPQHF	TGTGCCAGCAGTACGTCAGGGGTGCAGCCCCAGCATTTT
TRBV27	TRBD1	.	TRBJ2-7	CASSWGQGAGEQYF	TGTGCCAGCAGTTGGGGACAGGGGGCAGGTGAGCAGTACTTC
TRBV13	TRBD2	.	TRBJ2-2	CASSLRLAGNTGELFF	TGTGCCAGCAGCCTCAGACTAGCGGGGAACACCGGGGAGCTGTTTTTT
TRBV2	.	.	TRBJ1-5	CASNPGRAHQPQHF	TGTGCCAGCAACCCCGGGAGGGCCCATCAGCCCCAGCATTTT
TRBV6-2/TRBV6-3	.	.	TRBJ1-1	CASSPGLTMNTEAFF	TGTGCCAGCAGTCCGGGACTGACGATGAACACTGAAGCTTTCTTT
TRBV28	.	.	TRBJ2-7	CASSPPAGSDEQYF	TGTGCCAGCAGTCCCCCGGCGGGGTCCGACGAGCAGTACTTC
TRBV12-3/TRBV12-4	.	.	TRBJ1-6	CASSLGGDSPLHF	TGTGCCAGCAGCCTGGGGGGGGATTCACCCCTCCACTTT
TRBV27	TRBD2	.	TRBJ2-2	CASRRVAGVGGELFF	TGTGCCAGCAGAAGGGTAGCGGGAGTTGGCGGGGAGCTGTTTTTT
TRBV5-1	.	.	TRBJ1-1	CASSLGGDPEAFF	TGCGCCAGCAGCTTGGGGGGGGACCCTGAAGCTTTCTTT
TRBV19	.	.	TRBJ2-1	CASSIVRDNEQFF	TGTGCCAGTAGTATCGTCCGCGACAATGAGCAGTTCTTC
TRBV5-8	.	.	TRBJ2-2	CASSGLVRAGELFF	TGTGCCAGCAGCGGGCTCGTTCGAGCCGGGGAGCTGTTTTTT
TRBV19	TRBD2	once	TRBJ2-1	CASSQRGGEQFF	TGTGCCAGTAGCCAACGGGGGGGTGAGCAGTTCTTC
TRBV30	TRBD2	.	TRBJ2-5	CAWGTSGIQETQYF	TGTGCCTGGGGGACTAGCGGGATCCAAGAGACCCAGTACTTC